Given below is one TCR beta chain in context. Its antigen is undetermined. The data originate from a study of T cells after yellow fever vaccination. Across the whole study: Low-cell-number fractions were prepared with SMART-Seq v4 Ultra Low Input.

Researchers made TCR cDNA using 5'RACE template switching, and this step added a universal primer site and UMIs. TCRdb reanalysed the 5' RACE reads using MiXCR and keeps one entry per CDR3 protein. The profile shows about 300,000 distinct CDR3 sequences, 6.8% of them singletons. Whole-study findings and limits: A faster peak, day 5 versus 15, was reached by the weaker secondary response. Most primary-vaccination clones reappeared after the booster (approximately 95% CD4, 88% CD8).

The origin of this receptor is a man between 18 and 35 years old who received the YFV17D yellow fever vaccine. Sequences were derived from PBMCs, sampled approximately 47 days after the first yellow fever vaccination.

The CDR3 sequence is CASRLRGKNYEQYF. The CDR3 region has the DNA TGTGCCAGCAGACTACGCGGCAAAAACTACGAGCAGTACTTC. The chain links TRBV12-3 or TRBV12-4 to TRBJ2-7; D gene uncertain. This CDR3 comprises 14 residues. Trimming removed 6 bases from V and 3 bases from J, with 15 bases in between.